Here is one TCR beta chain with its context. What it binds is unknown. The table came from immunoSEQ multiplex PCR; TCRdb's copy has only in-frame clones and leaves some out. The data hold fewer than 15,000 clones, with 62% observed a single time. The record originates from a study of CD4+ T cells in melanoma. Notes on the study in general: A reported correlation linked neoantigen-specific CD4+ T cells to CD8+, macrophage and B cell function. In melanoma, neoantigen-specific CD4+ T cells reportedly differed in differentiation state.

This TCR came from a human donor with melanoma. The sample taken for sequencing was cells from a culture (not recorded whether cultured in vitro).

As DNA, the CDR3 is TGTGCCAGCAGCTTGGCGGAGAGAGTCTATGGCTACACCTTC. It translates to CASSLAERVYGYTF. This sequence joins TRBV5-6 and TRBJ1-2; no reliable D call. Deletions cut 0 bases from V and 4 bases from J, with 10 bases between. CDR1 is SGHDT, CDR2 YYEEEE, per germline. The CDR3 loop spans 14 amino acids.